A single sample is the source of the 25 T cell receptor beta chains below, sequenced in a study of vaccination and CD4 T cells after COVID-19. CD4+ T cells that had been cultured provided DNA sequenced with the Oncomine TCR Beta short-read assay. TCRdb used MiXCR to reprocess the PCR reads, holding one entry per CDR3 protein. The table has some 10,000 distinct CDR3 sequences, around 27% seen once. Which antigens these TCRs recognize remains unknown. The treatment was: roughly 11-day PBMC culture with coronavirus spike peptide pools or control peptides (ViraFEST assay). Sequences were derived from CD4+ T cells from blood, cultured in vitro, sampled before SARS-CoV-2 vaccination. These receptor sequences come from a human donor who received a COVID-19 vaccine.

The chain links TRBV12-3 or TRBV12-4 to TRBJ1-1; D call uncertain. The length of the CDR3 is 14 residues. Trimming removed 6 bases at V and 0 bases at J, with 11 bases between. DNA for the CDR3: TGTGCCAGCAGCTACGGAGACATGAACACTGAAGCTTTCTTT. This gives the protein CASSYGDMNTEAFF.

This clonotype has more than one count but fewer than ten. The chain carries TRBV19 and TRBJ2-7; 7 bases are shared with TRBD1. Germline lookup yields CDR1 LNHDA and CDR2 SQIVND (reference sequence). V dropped 6 bases and J dropped 5; count of bases not matched to a gene: 10. The CDR3 length is 14 residues. In DNA form, the CDR3 reads TGTGCCAGTAGCGATTGGACAGGTCTGAACGAGCAGTACTTC. Amino acids: CASSDWTGLNEQYF.

This chain links TRBV6-5 with TRBJ2-3, with D perhaps TRBD1 (5 bases). Trimming cost V 2 bases and J 2 bases, with 26 bases left between them. The CDR3 has 20 amino acids. Germline V CDR1 and CDR2: MNHEY, SVGAGI. CDR3 DNA sequence: TGTGCCAGCAGTTACGAGTGGCGACAGCTGGGCAACTTGACCACAGATACGCAGTATTTT. Translated, it gives CASSYEWRQLGNLTTDTQYF.

V and J are TRBV19 and TRBJ1-2, with D unclear. The CDR3 totals 10 residues. Germline CDR1 is LNHDA and CDR2 is SQIVND (reference sequence). The V and J ends lost 10 bases and 1 base respectively, with 4 bases between them. The CDR3 coding sequence is TGTGCCACAAATAACTATGGCTACACCTTC. Translation gives CATNNYGYTF.

J is TRBJ2-7 and V is TRBV19, with D possibly TRBD1 on 6 matching bases. This CDR3 spans 13 amino acids. Germline V gene sequence: CDR1 LNHDA, CDR2 SQIVND (reference sequence). V lost 5 bases, J lost 5 bases, and 13 bases lay in between. The CDR3 loop reads CASSVTGGNEQYF. The CDR3 DNA reads as TGTGCCAGTAGTGTGACAGGTGGCAACGAGCAGTACTTC.

This clonotype showed up just a few times. The rearrangement uses TRBV10-3 and TRBJ1-2; 8 bases are a match to TRBD1. V shed 0 bases and J 8 bases; nucleotides not matched to a gene: 5. The CDR3 covers 14 residues. Per germline, CDR1 ENHRY and CDR2 SYGVKD. CDR3 loop: CAISESTGVNGYTF. CDR3 sequence (DNA): TGTGCCATCAGTGAGTCGACAGGGGTTAACGGCTACACCTTC.

This chain joins TRBV12-3 or TRBV12-4 and TRBJ1-2; the match to TRBD1 covers 7 bases. Unmatched junction bases numbered 12, after V lost 10 bases and J lost 4 bases. This CDR3 spans 14 amino acids. CDR3 DNA: TGTGCCACCGAACCAGAGGGACAGCTCTATGGCTACACCTTC. Translating gives CATEPEGQLYGYTF.

This clonotype was seen only a few times. The V call is TRBV6-1, the J call TRBJ2-5, with 14 positions matching TRBD2. Germline V gene data show CDR1 as MNHNS and CDR2 as SASEGT. The CDR3 runs 19 residues. V dropped 6 bases and J dropped 9; count of bases not matched to a gene: 21. CDR3 sequence: CASRPRLAGGRRPEWAQYF. CDR3 DNA sequence: TGTGCCAGCAGACCTCGACTAGCGGGGGGGCGGAGACCGGAGTGGGCCCAGTACTTC.

This clonotype has a handful of counts. V gene TRBV7-6 combines with J gene TRBJ1-1, with 10 bases identical to TRBD1. The CDR3 consists of 14 residues. V gave up 5 bases and J gave up 4 bases; unmatched junction bases: 4. Germline V gives CDR1 SGHVS, CDR2 FNYEAQ. The CDR3 coding sequence is TGTGCCAGCAGCCAGGACAGGGGGAGCACTGAAGCTTTCTTT. It is translated as CASSQDRGSTEAFF.

This clonotype showed up just a few times. V usage is TRBV20-1 and J usage is TRBJ1-5; D call uncertain. CDR1 and CDR2 from the germline V gene are DFQATT and SNEGSKA (reference sequence). Trimming left V 4 bases short and J 3 bases short, with 13 bases between. This CDR3 comprises 14 residues. CDR3 in amino acids: CSAMEAVINQPQHF. The CDR3 bases are TGCAGTGCTATGGAGGCGGTGATCAATCAGCCCCAGCATTTT.

Comments on this clonotype: Germline and junction disagree at one end, which may indicate a read error. This chain joins TRBV5-4 and TRBJ2-1, with 11 positions matching TRBD2. The CDR3 contains 14 residues. CDR1 is SGHNT and CDR2 is YYREEE in the germline V gene (reference sequence). CDR3 region: CASSLGTSGTVGVF. The CDR3 bases are TGTGCCAGCAGCTTAGGGACTAGCGGCACTGTGGGGGTCTTC.

This rearrangement joins TRBV6-4 to TRBJ1-5; tentatively, D is TRBD1 (5 bases). Looked up from germline, CDR1 is MRHNA and CDR2 is SNTAGT. The CDR3 is 18 amino acids. Trimming removed 7 bases at V and 0 bases at J, with 22 bases between. CDR3 DNA sequence: TGTGCCAGCACGGTGGGCTTGGGGGTTTTCTATAGCAATCAGCCCCAGCATTTT. This gives the protein CASTVGLGVFYSNQPQHF.

This clonotype was recorded a few times. The chain recombines TRBV30 with TRBJ2-5; no definite D call. The V gene lost 4 bases and the J gene lost 0 bases, with 6 bases spanning the gap. Germline V CDR1 and CDR2: GTSNPN, SVGIG (reference sequence). The CDR3 spans 12 residues. The CDR3 nucleotides read TGTGCCTGGACAGAGAACCAAGAGACCCAGTACTTC. Amino acids: CAWTENQETQYF.

This clonotype has only a few counts. The V and J genes are TRBV6-1 and TRBJ1-3; D gene uncertain. The CDR3 consists of 13 residues. Trimming took 6 bases from V and 3 from J, leaving 9 bases between them. Germline CDR1 reads MNHNS; CDR2 reads SASEGT. The CDR3 nucleotides read TGTGCCAGCAGGAGGACCCGTGGAAACACCATATATTTT. Amino acids: CASRRTRGNTIYF.

The rearrangement joins TRBV14 to TRBJ1-6; D not certain. Germline V gene data show CDR1 as SGHDN and CDR2 as FVKESK. The CDR3 length is 15 residues. The V end was cut by 0 bases, the J end by 6 bases, with 9 bases between. The CDR3 DNA is TGTGCCAGCAGCCAAGATTCCGGGTCTAATTCACCCCTCCACTTT. This encodes CASSQDSGSNSPLHF.

The chain employs TRBV30 and TRBJ1-5, with unresolved D. In germline, CDR1 is GTSNPN, CDR2 SVGIG (reference sequence). CDR3 length: 13 amino acids. Trimming shortened V by 1 base and J by 2 bases, and 6 bases separated the two germline ends. The CDR3 nucleotides are TGTGCCTGGAGTGGAGCGGGCAATCAGCCCCAGCATTTT. Translation: CAWSGAGNQPQHF.

In DNA form, the CDR3 reads TGTGCCAGCAGCTCTCCCGATAGGGTTATGAACACCGGGGAGCTGTTTTTT. This codes for CASSSPDRVMNTGELFF. The chain joins TRBV7-9 to TRBJ2-2; D is undetermined. V lost 4 bases and J lost 1, with 16 bases in between. CDR3 length: 17 residues. Germline CDR1 and CDR2: SEHNR and FQNEAQ (reference sequence).

This clonotype was seen a handful of times. The chain is built from TRBV5-1 and TRBJ2-5; 12 bases map to TRBD2. The CDR3 is 15 amino acids. The germline V gene has CDR1 SGHRS and CDR2 YFSETQ. The V segment lost 2 bases and the J segment 4 bases; nucleotides outside the gene matches: 3. CDR3 residues: CASSFGLAGTETQYF. Written as DNA, the CDR3 is TGCGCCAGCAGCTTCGGACTAGCGGGGACAGAGACCCAGTACTTC.

This clonotype was detected once. The J gene is TRBJ1-2, the V gene TRBV5-4, with D perhaps matching TRBD1 (6 bases). The CDR3 contains 14 residues. The germline gives CDR1 SGHNT, CDR2 YYREEE (reference sequence). The V gene lost 3 bases and the J gene lost 1 base, with 10 bases spanning the gap. This CDR3 reads CASSSDRFNYGYTF. The CDR3 region has the DNA TGTGCCAGCAGCTCGGACAGATTTAACTATGGCTACACCTTC.

The V and J genes are TRBV6-1 and TRBJ2-3; TRBD1 matches at 9 bases. After removal of 6 bases from V and 2 bases from J, the junction contained 6 bases not matched to a gene. CDR1 and CDR2 (germline): MNHNS, SASEGT. This CDR3 is 15 amino acids long. CDR3 protein: CASSRGQGTTDTQYF. As DNA, the CDR3 is TGTGCCAGCAGCCGGGGACAGGGCACCACAGATACGCAGTATTTT.

This clonotype was picked up a small number of times. The chain joins TRBV7-6 to TRBJ2-3; no clear D. The CDR3 is made up of 14 amino acids. The V gene lost 2 bases and the J gene lost 2 bases, with 8 bases spanning the gap. The germline gives CDR1 SGHVS, CDR2 FNYEAQ. The CDR3 region is CASSLSRNTDTQYF. The CDR3 bases are TGTGCCAGCAGCTTAAGCAGGAACACAGATACGCAGTATTTT. Full variable domain (missing parts from reference TRBV7-6 and TRBJ2-3): GAGVSQSPRYKVTKRGQDVALRCDPISGHVSLYWYRQALGQGPEFLTYFNYEAQQDKSGLPNDRFSAERPEGSISTLTIQRTEQRDSAMYRCASSLSRNTDTQYFGPGTRLTVL.

This clonotype ranks as medium-sized. The rearrangement joins TRBV20-1 to TRBJ1-2, with D possibly TRBD1 on 5 matching bases. CDR3 length: 12 amino acids. Between the trimmed V and J ends, which lost 5 bases and 2 bases, there was a span of 9 bases. From germline, CDR1 is DFQATT and CDR2 SNEGSKA (reference sequence). The DNA of the CDR3 is TGCAGTGCTCACGACAGAAACTATGGCTACACCTTC. Translating it yields CSAHDRNYGYTF.

The rearrangement links TRBV19 to TRBJ1-1; tentative D call: TRBD1 (5 bases). The CDR3 runs to 17 residues. Deletions cut 1 base from V and 0 bases from J, with 15 bases between. The germline V gene encodes CDR1 LNHDA and CDR2 SQIVND (reference sequence). The CDR3 reads CASSIGRAPYMNTEAFF. CDR3 DNA sequence: TGTGCCAGTAGTATAGGCAGGGCTCCGTATATGAACACTGAAGCTTTCTTT.

This clonotype was observed a few times. The V and J genes are TRBV5-1 and TRBJ1-6; tentative D call: TRBD1 (5 bases). Trimming left V 4 bases short and J 10 bases short, with 18 bases between. The length of the CDR3 is 15 residues. Germline V CDR1 and CDR2: SGHRS, YFSETQ. The CDR3 DNA is TGCGCCAGCAGCGGGGCCGCGGCCGAGGGGTCACCCCTCCACTTT. This encodes CASSGAAAEGSPLHF.

The V call is TRBV20-1, the J call TRBJ2-1, with 8 bases fitting TRBD1. The germline V gene encodes CDR1 DFQATT and CDR2 SNEGSKA (reference sequence). Trimming at V came to 3 bases and at J to 5 bases, leaving 12 bases not matched to a gene. The length of the CDR3 is 16 residues. The CDR3 reads CSARVFRDRSDNEQFF. In nucleotides, the CDR3 is TGCAGTGCTAGGGTCTTTCGGGACAGGTCGGACAATGAGCAGTTCTTC.